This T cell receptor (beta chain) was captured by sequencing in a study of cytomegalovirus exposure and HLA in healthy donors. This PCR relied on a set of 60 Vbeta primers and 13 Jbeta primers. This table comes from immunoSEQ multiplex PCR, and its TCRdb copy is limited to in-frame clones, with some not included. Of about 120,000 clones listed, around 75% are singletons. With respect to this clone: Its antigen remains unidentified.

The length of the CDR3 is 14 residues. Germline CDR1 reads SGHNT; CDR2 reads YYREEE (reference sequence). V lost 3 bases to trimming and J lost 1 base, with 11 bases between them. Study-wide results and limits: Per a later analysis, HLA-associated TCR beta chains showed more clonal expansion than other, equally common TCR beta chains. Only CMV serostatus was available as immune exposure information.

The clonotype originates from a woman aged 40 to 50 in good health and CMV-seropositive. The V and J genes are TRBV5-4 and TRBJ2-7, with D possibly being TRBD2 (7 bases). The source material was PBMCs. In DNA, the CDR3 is TGTGCCAGCAGCTGGCGGGGGCATTCCTACGAGCAGTACTTC. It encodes CASSWRGHSYEQYF.